The rows below give T cell receptor beta chains drawn from one sample of a study of CD8 T cells in ankylosing spondylitis. TCRdb re-called the 5' RACE reads with MiXCR, one entry per CDR3 protein. The sample contains over 110,000 distinct CDR3 sequences, approximately 8.4% of which appear only once. Material: synovial fluid, either unsorted or a sorted T cell fraction (not recorded which). The source is a male donor with ankylosing spondylitis. Each CDR3 is given with its conserved first and last residue. A D gene is named only where the DNA matches it firmly. Clone size is not always given. Where it is, it says once, few, many or a class for expanded clones.

CDR3 protein: CASSSQGGTSTEAFF; CDR3 DNA: TGTGCCAGCAGTTCTCAGGGCGGGACGAGCACTGAAGCTTTCTTT; J gene: TRBJ1-1; D gene: -; V gene: TRBV6-4; clone size: few
CDR3 protein: CATMTGSNTEAFF; CDR3 DNA: TGTGCCACGATGACAGGGTCGAACACTGAAGCTTTCTTT; J gene: TRBJ1-1; D gene: TRBD1; V gene: TRBV15; clone size: many
CDR3 protein: CASAGQGGNQPQHF; CDR3 DNA: TGTGCCAGCGCGGGACAGGGAGGCAATCAGCCCCAGCATTTT; J gene: TRBJ1-5; D gene: TRBD1; V gene: TRBV6-1; clone size: many
CDR3 protein: CASSFRPGTGGYGYTF; CDR3 DNA: TGCGCCAGCAGCTTTCGCCCCGGGACAGGCGGGTATGGCTACACCTTC; J gene: TRBJ1-2; D gene: TRBD1; V gene: TRBV5-1; clone size: -
CDR3 protein: CASRLGGSNQPQHF; CDR3 DNA: TGTGCCAGTCGCCTTGGGGGAAGCAATCAGCCCCAGCATTTT; J gene: TRBJ1-5; D gene: -; V gene: TRBV28; clone size: few
CDR3 protein: CASSQPLTGDTTYEQYF; CDR3 DNA: TGCGCCAGCAGCCAACCACTCACAGGGGACACCACCTACGAGCAGTACTTC; J gene: TRBJ2-7; D gene: TRBD1; V gene: TRBV4-3; clone size: many
CDR3 protein: CASRDRATEAFF; CDR3 DNA: TGTGCCAGCAGGGACCGGGCCACTGAAGCTTTCTTT; J gene: TRBJ1-1; D gene: -; V gene: TRBV2; clone size: -
CDR3 protein: CASSYTPLAGNNEQFF; CDR3 DNA: TGTGCCAGCTCATATACCCCACTAGCGGGAAACAATGAGCAGTTCTTC; J gene: TRBJ2-1; D gene: TRBD2; V gene: TRBV6-1; clone size: many
CDR3 protein: CASSALGYEQYF; CDR3 DNA: TGTGCCAGCAGCGCCCTCGGATACGAGCAGTACTTC; J gene: TRBJ2-7; D gene: -; V gene: TRBV2; clone size: many
CDR3 protein: CASSPGASGRGNEQYF; CDR3 DNA: TGCGCCAGCAGCCCCGGGGCTAGCGGGAGGGGGAACGAGCAGTACTTC; J gene: TRBJ2-7; D gene: TRBD2; V gene: TRBV5-1; clone size: few
CDR3 protein: CASSQDWTSGNQNIQYF; CDR3 DNA: TGCGCCAGCAGCCAAGACTGGACTAGCGGAAACCAAAACATTCAGTACTTC; J gene: TRBJ2-4; D gene: TRBD2; V gene: TRBV4-3; clone size: few
CDR3 protein: CATRGRLNTGELFF; CDR3 DNA: TGTGCCACCAGGGGACGGCTGAACACCGGGGAGCTGTTTTTT; J gene: TRBJ2-2; D gene: -; V gene: TRBV24-1; clone size: many
CDR3 protein: CATSTRLAGPQYF; CDR3 DNA: TGTGCCACCAGTACTCGGCTAGCGGGGCCCCAGTACTTC; J gene: TRBJ2-5; D gene: TRBD2; V gene: TRBV15; clone size: -
CDR3 protein: CASSYSLGLNSGNTIYF; CDR3 DNA: TGTGCCAGCAGTTACTCGCTGGGGCTGAACTCTGGAAACACCATATATTTT; J gene: TRBJ1-3; D gene: -; V gene: TRBV6-5; clone size: few
CDR3 protein: CASSEGAGTEAFF; CDR3 DNA: TGTGCCAGCAGTGAGGGGGCTGGCACTGAAGCTTTCTTT; J gene: TRBJ1-1; D gene: -; V gene: TRBV2; clone size: many
CDR3 protein: CATSRGRTGTEAFF; CDR3 DNA: TGTGCCACCAGCAGAGGTCGGACGGGGACTGAAGCTTTCTTT; J gene: TRBJ1-1; D gene: -; V gene: TRBV15; clone size: -
CDR3 protein: CASSVAQNTEAFF; CDR3 DNA: TGTGCCAGCAGCGTAGCTCAGAACACTGAAGCTTTCTTT; J gene: TRBJ1-1; D gene: -; V gene: TRBV9; clone size: many
CDR3 protein: CASSPKLAFGTQYF; CDR3 DNA: TGTGCCAGCAGCCCTAAATTAGCGTTTGGGACCCAGTACTTC; J gene: TRBJ2-5; D gene: -; V gene: TRBV7-9; clone size: many
CDR3 protein: CSAREDQNYGYTF; CDR3 DNA: TGCAGTGCTAGAGAAGACCAAAACTATGGCTACACCTTC; J gene: TRBJ1-2; D gene: -; V gene: TRBV20-1; clone size: -
CDR3 protein: CASRPGQGRTNEKLFF; CDR3 DNA: TGTGCCAGCAGACCCGGACAGGGAAGAACTAATGAAAAACTGTTTTTT; J gene: TRBJ1-4; D gene: TRBD1; V gene: TRBV6-1; clone size: -
CDR3 protein: CASSPGPTTDTQYF; CDR3 DNA: TGTGCCAGCTCACCGGGTCCTACCACAGATACGCAGTATTTT; J gene: TRBJ2-3; D gene: -; V gene: TRBV18; clone size: -
CDR3 protein: CASSMYPDYSYNEQFF; CDR3 DNA: TGTGCCAGCAGCATGTACCCCGATTATAGTTACAATGAGCAGTTCTTC; J gene: TRBJ2-1; D gene: -; V gene: TRBV7-2; clone size: many
CDR3 protein: CASIISQGANYGYTF; CDR3 DNA: TGTGCCAGCATTATCTCACAGGGGGCAAACTATGGCTACACCTTC; J gene: TRBJ1-2; D gene: TRBD1; V gene: TRBV2; clone size: many
CDR3 protein: CASSKTGFDMNTEAFF; CDR3 DNA: TGTGCCAGCAGCAAAACGGGATTTGATATGAACACTGAAGCTTTCTTT; J gene: TRBJ1-1; D gene: -; V gene: TRBV7-9; clone size: many
CDR3 protein: CASSLQLAGLYNEQFF; CDR3 DNA: TGTGCCAGCAGCCTCCAACTAGCGGGTCTCTACAATGAGCAGTTCTTC; J gene: TRBJ2-1; D gene: TRBD2; V gene: TRBV4-2; clone size: -
CDR3 protein: CASSQVGPDQPQHF; CDR3 DNA: TGTGCCAGCAGCCAAGTAGGGCCAGATCAGCCCCAGCATTTT; J gene: TRBJ1-5; D gene: -; V gene: TRBV4-2; clone size: many
CDR3 protein: CSTRGSSTDTQYF; CDR3 DNA: TGCAGTACCAGAGGGAGTTCCACAGATACGCAGTATTTT; J gene: TRBJ2-3; D gene: -; V gene: TRBV20-1; clone size: many
CDR3 protein: CASSSLRDQPQHF; CDR3 DNA: TGTGCCAGCAGTTCTCTCAGAGATCAGCCCCAGCATTTT; J gene: TRBJ1-5; D gene: -; V gene: TRBV6-5; clone size: few
CDR3 protein: CASSLGQSGDTQYF; CDR3 DNA: TGCGCCAGCAGCCTGGGACAGTCCGGAGATACGCAGTATTTT; J gene: TRBJ2-3; D gene: TRBD1; V gene: TRBV5-1; clone size: many
CDR3 protein: CASSLNQGSVYEQYF; CDR3 DNA: TGTGCCAGCAGCTTAAACCAGGGATCGGTCTACGAGCAGTACTTC; J gene: TRBJ2-7; D gene: -; V gene: TRBV7-3; clone size: many
CDR3 protein: CASSDMGGSIGNTIYF; CDR3 DNA: TGTGCCAGCAGTGATATGGGGGGGAGTATCGGAAACACCATATATTTT; J gene: TRBJ1-3; D gene: -; V gene: TRBV25-1; clone size: few
CDR3 protein: CASSSGSSDEQFF; CDR3 DNA: TGCGCCAGCAGTAGCGGGAGCTCGGATGAGCAGTTCTTC; J gene: TRBJ2-1; D gene: TRBD2; V gene: TRBV5-1; clone size: many
CDR3 protein: CASSIRQETYEQYF; CDR3 DNA: TGTGCCAGCAGCATAAGACAGGAGACCTACGAGCAGTACTTC; J gene: TRBJ2-7; D gene: -; V gene: TRBV7-2; clone size: many
CDR3 protein: CASADSLWTGELFF; CDR3 DNA: TGCGCCAGCGCCGACAGTTTATGGACCGGGGAGCTGTTTTTT; J gene: TRBJ2-2; D gene: -; V gene: TRBV5-1; clone size: few
CDR3 protein: CASTAIGYNEQFF; CDR3 DNA: TGTGCCAGCACCGCTATTGGGTACAATGAGCAGTTCTTC; J gene: TRBJ2-1; D gene: -; V gene: TRBV6-1; clone size: many
CDR3 protein: CASSPIGNTGELFF; CDR3 DNA: TGTGCCAGCTCACCAATCGGGAACACCGGGGAGCTGTTTTTT; J gene: TRBJ2-2; D gene: -; V gene: TRBV18; clone size: -
CDR3 protein: CASSYTGSGQGFF; CDR3 DNA: TGTGCCAGCAGTTATACGGGTTCCGGACAGGGGTTTTTT; J gene: TRBJ1-4; D gene: TRBD1; V gene: TRBV6-6; clone size: many
CDR3 protein: CASSLRPGLVGDTQYF; CDR3 DNA: TGTGCCAGCAGCTTAAGACCGGGACTAGTAGGAGATACGCAGTATTTT; J gene: TRBJ2-3; D gene: TRBD2; V gene: TRBV7-2; clone size: many
CDR3 protein: CATSPGSGGATDTQYF; CDR3 DNA: TGTGCCACCAGCCCGGGTAGCGGGGGGGCCACAGATACGCAGTATTTT; J gene: TRBJ2-3; D gene: TRBD2; V gene: TRBV24-1; clone size: many
CDR3 protein: CASRAGYSYNEQFF; CDR3 DNA: TGTGCCAGCAGGGCGGGATACTCCTACAATGAGCAGTTCTTC; J gene: TRBJ2-1; D gene: -; V gene: TRBV6-2/TRBV6-3; clone size: few
CDR3 protein: CATSGLAAETQYF; CDR3 DNA: TGTGCCACCTCGGGACTAGCGGCAGAGACCCAGTACTTC; J gene: TRBJ2-5; D gene: TRBD2; V gene: TRBV6-2/TRBV6-3; clone size: -
CDR3 protein: CATLPRGRGTEAFF; CDR3 DNA: TGTGCCACCCTCCCCCGGGGCAGAGGAACTGAAGCTTTCTTT; J gene: TRBJ1-1; D gene: -; V gene: TRBV6-1; clone size: many
CDR3 protein: CASSRNADTQYF; CDR3 DNA: TGTGCCAGCAGCAGAAACGCAGATACGCAGTATTTT; J gene: TRBJ2-3; D gene: -; V gene: TRBV11-1; clone size: many
CDR3 protein: CASSRVTVAGEETQYF; CDR3 DNA: TGTGCCAGCTCACGCGTTACTGTAGCGGGAGAAGAGACCCAGTACTTC; J gene: TRBJ2-5; D gene: TRBD2; V gene: TRBV18; clone size: many
CDR3 protein: CASSLAVFQIPNYGYTF; CDR3 DNA: TGCGCCAGCAGCTTGGCTGTCTTTCAAATCCCCAACTATGGCTACACCTTC; J gene: TRBJ1-2; D gene: -; V gene: TRBV5-1; clone size: few
CDR3 protein: CASSPTSGNTYEQYF; CDR3 DNA: TGCGCCAGCAGCCCCACTAGCGGGAATACCTACGAGCAGTACTTC; J gene: TRBJ2-7; D gene: TRBD2; V gene: TRBV5-1; clone size: many
CDR3 protein: CASRALRIMNTEAFF; CDR3 DNA: TGTGCCAGCCGTGCTTTACGGATCATGAACACTGAAGCTTTCTTT; J gene: TRBJ1-1; D gene: -; V gene: TRBV6-2/TRBV6-3; clone size: -
CDR3 protein: CAWKRQWNTEAFF; CDR3 DNA: TGTGCCTGGAAGAGACAGTGGAACACTGAAGCTTTCTTT; J gene: TRBJ1-1; D gene: -; V gene: TRBV30; clone size: -
CDR3 protein: CASSPIGAYEQYF; CDR3 DNA: TGTGCCAGCAGCCCCATAGGAGCCTACGAGCAGTACTTC; J gene: TRBJ2-7; D gene: -; V gene: TRBV14; clone size: -